The entry below describes one T cell receptor (beta chain). In terms of age and location, participants ranged from about 18 to 95 years and lived in about two dozen US areas. Recovered Cohort 3 donors showed two negative PCRs, clearance, or symptom resolution. The sample originates from a study of blood T cell repertoires in COVID-19. Study overall: Material from acute and convalescent COVID-19 was sourced from the United States, Italy and Spain. PBMCs, B-cell-depleted T cells, or T cells provided the cDNA or gDNA that made up the material.

This table comes from immunoSEQ multiplex PCR, and its TCRdb copy is limited to in-frame clones, with some not included. The sample holds about 440,000 clones, about 92% seen once. The V and J ends lost 8 bases and 3 bases respectively, with 13 bases between them. Germline lookup yields CDR1 LNHDA and CDR2 SQIVND (reference sequence). There are 14 residues in the CDR3. The receptor was isolated from a man aged 18 to 35 who had recovered from COVID-19. The sample taken for sequencing was PBMCs or T cells enriched from blood (not recorded which). The rearrangement links TRBV19 to TRBJ2-2, with D possibly TRBD2 on 6 matching bases. CDR3 nucleotides: TGTGCCAGTCGGGACTTTTTTGACACCGGGGAGCTGTTTTTT. Translating it yields CASRDFFDTGELFF.